This entry lists 19 T cell receptor beta chains sequenced from one sample in a study of blood T cell repertoires in COVID-19 (TCRdb year 2020). Library creation used the immunoSEQ multiplex PCR assay. In its TCRdb copy, this immuneACCESS table keeps in-frame sequences only and misses some clones. Where compared with another copy, unresolved V genes explain less than half of these, and the others have no known cause. Counted in this sample were about 65,000 clones; roughly 77% of them appeared once. The ten top clones hold 14% to 15% of the sample. Sequences were obtained from peripheral blood. The receptors shown here come from a man aged 80 or over with acute or convalescent COVID-19.

The chain uses TRBV13 and TRBJ2-2; 10 bases agree with TRBD1. The germline V gene has CDR1 PRHDT and CDR2 FYEKMQ (reference sequence). J lost 5 bases, V lost 4 bases, and 7 bases had no gene match. The CDR3 contains 16 residues. The CDR3, as DNA: TGTGCCAGCAGCTCCTGGGACAGGGGTGGAACCGGGGAGCTGTTTTTT. This encodes CASSSWDRGGTGELFF.

The chain links TRBV28 to TRBJ2-4; TRBD1 agrees at 8 bases. Germline V gives CDR1 MDHEN, CDR2 SYDVKM. The length of the CDR3 is 15 residues. J lost 6 bases, V lost 5 bases, and 9 bases had no gene match. CDR3 amino acids: CASSSDRGDGNIQYF. CDR3 DNA sequence: TGTGCCAGCAGTAGCGACAGGGGAGACGGAAACATTCAGTACTTC.

The rearrangement uses TRBV12-3 or TRBV12-4 and TRBJ2-7, with D possibly being TRBD1 (5 bases). Trimming stripped 4 bases from V and 4 bases from J, with 8 bases between. CDR3 length: 12 amino acids. CDR3 sequence reads: CASSSRQYEQYF. For the CDR3, the DNA is TGTGCCAGCAGTTCCAGACAGTACGAGCAGTACTTC.

This chain uses TRBV18 with TRBJ1-5; a possible D gene is TRBD1 (5 bases). The length of the CDR3 is 16 residues. Germline CDR1 reads KGHSH; CDR2 reads LQKENI. V gave up 3 bases and J gave up 2 bases, with 14 bases separating them. CDR3 sequence (DNA): TGTGCCAGCTCACCTACCGGAGGGGATGGCAATCAGCCCCAGCATTTT. Protein product: CASSPTGGDGNQPQHF.

The V call is TRBV3-1 (or the pseudogene TRBV3-2), the J call TRBJ2-5; a weak D match, TRBD2 (7 bases). Trimming removed 2 bases from V and 2 bases from J, with 9 bases in between. CDR1 is LGHDT and CDR2 is YNNKEL in the germline V gene (reference sequence). The CDR3 covers 14 residues. CDR3 amino acids: CASSQRGGQETQYF. In DNA form, the CDR3 reads TGTGCCAGCAGCCAAAGGGGGGGGCAAGAGACCCAGTACTTC.

The rearrangement joins TRBV19 to TRBJ1-6; 8 bases are shared with TRBD1. Germline V gene lookup returns CDR1 LNHDA and CDR2 SQIVND (reference sequence). The J segment lost 10 bases and the V segment lost 6 bases, leaving 5 bases of the junction unmatched. The CDR3 is 13 amino acids. The CDR3 DNA is TGTGCCAGTAGGACAGGGGTTCGATCACCCCTCCACTTT. Its translation is CASRTGVRSPLHF.

The rearrangement uses TRBV29-1 and TRBJ2-2; no clear D gene. Germline V gene lookup returns CDR1 SQVTM and CDR2 ANQGSEA. With 5 bases removed from V and 7 bases from J, the gap between germline ends came to 5 bases. The CDR3 is 10 residues long. In DNA form, the CDR3 reads TGCAGCGTTCGACACGGGGAGCTGTTTTTT. Amino acids: CSVRHGELFF.

The V gene is TRBV19, the J gene TRBJ1-5; no clear D gene. CDR1 is LNHDA, CDR2 SQIVND, per germline (reference sequence). The CDR3 runs 12 residues. The germline V and J ends were trimmed by 6 bases and 4 bases, with 7 bases remaining between them. The CDR3 DNA follows: TGTGCCAGTAGCCGAGGGAATCAGCCCCAGCATTTT. Translating it yields CASSRGNQPQHF.

The chain carries TRBV19 and TRBJ2-7; 10 nucleotides align to TRBD1. This CDR3 has 16 residues. Germline assignment: CDR1 LNHDA and CDR2 SQIVND (reference sequence). Losses at the gene ends were 5 bases for V and 1 base for J; bases not matched to a gene: 8. The CDR3, as DNA: TGTGCCAGTAGTCCAGGGACAGGGGATACTTCCTACGAGCAGTACTTC. Encoded protein: CASSPGTGDTSYEQYF.

The chain carries TRBV15 and TRBJ1-1; 7 bases match TRBD1. From germline, CDR1 is LNHNV and CDR2 YYDKDF (reference sequence). V lost 0 bases to trimming and J lost 8 bases; unmatched junction nucleotides: 6. This CDR3 comprises 14 residues. The CDR3 region has the DNA TGTGCCACCAGCAGAGATCTAGGGACAGAGGAAGCTTTCTTT. It translates to CATSRDLGTEEAFF.

This chain connects TRBV18 to TRBJ2-7, with D possibly being TRBD2 (5 bases). The length of the CDR3 is 13 residues. V gave up 1 base and J gave up 8 bases, with 12 bases separating them. Germline values: CDR1 KGHSH, CDR2 LQKENI. In nucleotides, the CDR3 is TGTGCCAGCTCACCACAGGGAGAATCCAAGCAGTACTTC. It yields the protein CASSPQGESKQYF.

The rearrangement uses TRBV9 and TRBJ2-2; possibly TRBD2 for D (5 bases). The germline CDR1 and CDR2 sequences are SGDLS and YYNGEE. The CDR3 is 17 amino acids. Trimming shortened V by 0 bases and J by 2 bases, and 14 bases separated the two germline ends. In nucleotides, the CDR3 is TGTGCCAGCAGCGTAGAGGGCCGCCGACTAAACACCGGGGAGCTGTTTTTT. Its protein product is CASSVEGRRLNTGELFF.

This clone was found once. V gene TRBV19 combines with J gene TRBJ2-1, with D perhaps TRBD2 (5 bases). Trimming removed 3 bases from V and 13 bases from J, with 10 bases in between. The CDR3 totals 11 residues. Germline CDR1 and CDR2: LNHDA and SQIVND (reference sequence). CDR3 bases: TGTGCCAGTAGTATCTTCGAGGGACAGTTCTTC. Residues: CASSIFEGQFF. Full variable domain (missing parts from reference TRBV19 and TRBJ2-1): DGGITQSPKYLFRKEGQNVTLSCEQNLNHDAMYWYRQDPGQGLRLIYYSQIVNDFQKGDIAEGYSVSREKKESFPLTVTSAQKNPTAFYLCASSIFEGQFFGPGTRLTVL.

CDR3 DNA sequence: TGTGCCAGCAGCTTGGGAGAGGGACAGGGGACCTCACCCCTCCACTTT. Translated: CASSLGEGQGTSPLHF. The chain couples TRBV5-6 to TRBJ1-6, with 10 bases identical to TRBD1. Per the germline V gene, CDR1 is SGHDT and CDR2 is YYEEEE. Unmatched junction bases numbered 7, after V lost 0 bases and J lost 10 bases. CDR3 length equals 16 residues.

J is TRBJ2-6 and V is TRBV29-1, with TRBD1 matching 7 bases. Germline loops: CDR1 SQVTM, CDR2 ANQGSEA. The CDR3 has 16 amino acids. After removal of 4 bases from V and 0 bases from J, the junction contained 6 bases not matched to a gene. The CDR3: CSVAAGGSSGANVLTF. CDR3 nucleotides: TGCAGCGTTGCGGCAGGGGGATCCTCTGGGGCCAACGTCCTGACTTTC. Complete variable domain (other parts from reference TRBV29-1 and TRBJ2-6): SAVISQKPSRDICQRGTSLTIQCQVDSQVTMMFWYRQQPGQSLTLIATANQGSEATYESGFVIDKFPISRPNLTFSTLTVSNMSPEDSSIYLCSVAAGGSSGANVLTFGAGSRLTVL.

This sequence joins TRBV29-1 and TRBJ1-5, with 7 bases that match TRBD1. The germline V gene encodes CDR1 SQVTM and CDR2 ANQGSEA. V was pared by 4 bases and J by 7 bases, with 7 bases of the junction left unmatched. The CDR3 runs to 13 residues. CDR3 sequence (DNA): TGCAGCGTTGGACAGGGACGGGGGCAGCCCCAGCATTTT. This sequence encodes CSVGQGRGQPQHF.

CDR3 nucleotide sequence: TGTGCCAGCAGTGAAGGAGTACGCGGTCAGCCCCAGCATTTT. Its protein is CASSEGVRGQPQHF. This chain joins TRBV6-1 and TRBJ1-5; D gene unclear. This CDR3 is built from 14 residues. Germline CDR1 reads MNHNS; CDR2 reads SASEGT. The V and J ends lost 1 base and 6 bases respectively, with 10 bases between them.

The chain employs TRBV19 and TRBJ2-5; TRBD2 matches 7 bases. After removal of 4 bases from V and 7 bases from J, the junction contained 6 bases not matched to a gene. The CDR3 is made up of 13 amino acids. Germline V gene lookup returns CDR1 LNHDA and CDR2 SQIVND (reference sequence). The CDR3 DNA follows: TGTGCCAGTAGTACCAATTCGGGGGGGACCCAGTACTTC. It codes for CASSTNSGGTQYF. The whole variable domain, filled in from reference TRBV19 and TRBJ2-5, reads DGGITQSPKYLFRKEGQNVTLSCEQNLNHDAMYWYRQDPGQGLRLIYYSQIVNDFQKGDIAEGYSVSREKKESFPLTVTSAQKNPTAFYLCASSTNSGGTQYFGPGTRLLVL.

This chain uses TRBV10-3 with TRBJ1-4; D remains unclear. Trimming removed 0 bases from V and 8 bases from J, with 7 bases in between. The length of the CDR3 is 13 residues. Germline V lookup: CDR1 ENHRY, CDR2 SYGVKD. CDR3 in DNA: TGTGCCATCAGTGAGTCTTACGCGGAAAAACTGTTTTTT. Protein sequence: CAISESYAEKLFF.